Shown below are 15 T cell receptor beta chains from a single sample sequenced in a study of T cell responses to AZD1222 COVID-19 vaccine. Profiling relied on immunoSEQ multiplex PCR, and the TCRdb table lists in-frame clones only, not all of them. The sample holds 79,000 or so clones, 65% to 80% seen once. The sequencing used peripheral blood, collected 28 days after the second dose of the MenACWY control vaccine. These TCRs come from an adult who received the MenACWY meningococcal vaccine as a control.

The rearrangement links TRBV2 to TRBJ1-3, with D possibly TRBD1 on 6 matching bases. Germline lookup yields CDR1 SNHLY and CDR2 FYNNEI. The CDR3 runs to 14 residues. Trimming pared 7 bases from V and 4 bases from J, leaving 14 bases between. CDR3 nucleotide sequence: TGTGCCAGCACAACCGGGGGGGCGGGAAACACCATATATTTT. Translating gives CASTTGGAGNTIYF.

The chain employs TRBV7-3 and TRBJ2-1; tentatively, D is TRBD2 (6 bases). This CDR3 spans 12 amino acids. The V gene's germline CDR1 is SGHTA and CDR2 FQGTGA. The V gene lost 4 bases and the J gene lost 11 bases, with 12 bases spanning the gap. Here the CDR3 reads CASSSQEGKQFF. DNA of the CDR3: TGTGCCAGCAGCTCCCAGGAGGGTAAGCAGTTCTTC.

CDR3 DNA sequence: TGTGCCAGCAGCTTAATCGGTGGGTCAGGCTACACCTTC. Residues: CASSLIGGSGYTF. This chain links TRBV11-1 with TRBJ1-2, with D hard to call. V gave up 2 bases and J gave up 8 bases, with 12 bases separating them. CDR3 length equals 13 residues. The germline CDR1 and CDR2 sequences are SGHAT and FQDESV (reference sequence).

The J gene is TRBJ2-3, the V gene TRBV3-1 (or the pseudogene TRBV3-2); a possible D gene is TRBD2 (7 bases). Per the germline V gene, CDR1 is LGHDT and CDR2 is YNNKEL (reference sequence). CDR3 size: 17 residues. V lost 1 base to trimming and J lost 1 base, with 15 bases between them. The CDR3 protein is CASSQGLTGGGTDTQYF. CDR3 DNA: TGTGCCAGCAGCCAAGGCCTAACGGGGGGCGGCACAGATACGCAGTATTTT.

J is TRBJ1-1 and V is TRBV29-1, with a weak D call TRBD1 (5 bases). Germline V gene data show CDR1 as SQVTM and CDR2 as ANQGSEA. The CDR3 extends over 14 amino acids. The V gene lost 4 bases and the J gene lost 1 base, with 13 bases spanning the gap. The DNA of the CDR3 is TGCAGCGTTGGGGGAGGAGGGGCGAACACTGAAGCTTTCTTT. This gives the protein CSVGGGGANTEAFF.

The chain couples TRBV6-5 to TRBJ1-5; the D is unclear. The CDR3 loop spans 14 amino acids. Looked up from germline, CDR1 is MNHEY and CDR2 is SVGAGI. Trimming removed 6 bases from V and 2 bases from J, with 11 bases in between. Written as DNA, the CDR3 is TGTGCCAGCAGAGACTCCCTGGGCAATCAGCCCCAGCATTTT. Its protein is CASRDSLGNQPQHF.

The rearrangement joins TRBV12-3 or TRBV12-4 to TRBJ1-1; D is unresolved. Trimming took 2 bases from V and 4 from J, leaving 8 bases between them. The CDR3 extends over 13 amino acids. In DNA, the CDR3 is TGTGCCAGCAGTTTATCTGGAGGCACTGAAGCTTTCTTT. It specifies CASSLSGGTEAFF.

This clone has just a few counts. The rearrangement uses TRBV5-1 and TRBJ1-1; tentative D call: TRBD1 (6 bases). CDR3 length equals 15 residues. V lost 0 bases, J lost 7 bases, and 16 bases lay in between. The V gene's germline CDR1 is SGHRS and CDR2 YFSETQ. The DNA of the CDR3 is TGCGCCAGCAGCTTGGAGAACAGGGTTAGAGGTGAAGCTTTCTTT. It yields the protein CASSLENRVRGEAFF.

This clone showed up just a few times. The chain employs TRBV12-3 or TRBV12-4 and TRBJ1-1; D unresolved. The CDR3 covers 11 residues. V was cut by 6 bases and J by 4 bases, with 6 bases left in between. CDR3 nucleotide sequence: TGTGCCAGCAGCGACCTCACTGAAGCTTTCTTT. This translates into CASSDLTEAFF.

This clone was observed a few times. The chain combines TRBV5-6 with TRBJ1-1; 7 bases are shared with TRBD1. Germline loops: CDR1 SGHDT, CDR2 YYEEEE. The CDR3 spans 16 residues. Germline trimming cut 4 bases from V and 3 bases from J; bases unmatched to any gene: 12. In DNA form, the CDR3 reads TGTGCCAGCAGCGGGGTTGACAGGGAGCGCGACACTGAAGCTTTCTTT. This encodes CASSGVDRERDTEAFF.

The rearrangement links TRBV2 to TRBJ2-3; D perhaps matches TRBD2 (6 bases). This CDR3 has 12 amino acids. V was trimmed by 9 bases and J by 3 bases, leaving 10 bases between them. Germline CDR1 SNHLY, CDR2 FYNNEI. CDR3 DNA: TGTGCCAGTTGGGGGGATACAGATACGCAGTATTTT. Its translation is CASWGDTDTQYF.

The chain uses TRBV5-1 and TRBJ1-1; D not certain. The CDR3 totals 13 residues. Trimming took off 0 bases at V and 1 base at J, with 4 bases between the two ends. In germline, CDR1 is SGHRS, CDR2 YFSETQ. The CDR3 nucleotides read TGCGCCAGCAGCTTGGGGGGGAACACTGAAGCTTTCTTT. This sequence encodes CASSLGGNTEAFF.

The rearrangement uses TRBV5-4 and TRBJ2-7; D possibly corresponds to TRBD2 (6 bases). Germline values: CDR1 SGHNT, CDR2 YYREEE (reference sequence). The CDR3 contains 15 residues. V dropped 3 bases and J dropped 2 bases, with 15 bases sitting between them. CDR3 residues: CASSSGGAGTYEQYF. Here the CDR3 DNA reads TGTGCCAGCAGCTCGGGTGGAGCGGGTACCTACGAGCAGTACTTC.

The chain links TRBV30 to TRBJ2-4; D remains unclear. Between the trimmed V and J ends, which lost 3 bases and 8 bases, there was a span of 14 bases. This CDR3 has 13 residues. Germline loops: CDR1 GTSNPN, CDR2 SVGIG (reference sequence). The CDR3 region is CAWSKGFWDIQYF. The CDR3, as DNA: TGTGCCTGGAGCAAAGGGTTTTGGGACATTCAGTACTTC.

The rearrangement uses TRBV5-8 and TRBJ1-5; D unresolved. The CDR3 sequence is 15 residues long. Trimming left V 1 base short and J 11 bases short, with 19 bases between. Germline V lookup: CDR1 SGHTS, CDR2 YDEGEE. CDR3 nucleotides: TGTGCCAGCAGCTTGTTTGGGCAGCCGTCGACGGCCCAGCATTTT. Translating it yields CASSLFGQPSTAQHF.